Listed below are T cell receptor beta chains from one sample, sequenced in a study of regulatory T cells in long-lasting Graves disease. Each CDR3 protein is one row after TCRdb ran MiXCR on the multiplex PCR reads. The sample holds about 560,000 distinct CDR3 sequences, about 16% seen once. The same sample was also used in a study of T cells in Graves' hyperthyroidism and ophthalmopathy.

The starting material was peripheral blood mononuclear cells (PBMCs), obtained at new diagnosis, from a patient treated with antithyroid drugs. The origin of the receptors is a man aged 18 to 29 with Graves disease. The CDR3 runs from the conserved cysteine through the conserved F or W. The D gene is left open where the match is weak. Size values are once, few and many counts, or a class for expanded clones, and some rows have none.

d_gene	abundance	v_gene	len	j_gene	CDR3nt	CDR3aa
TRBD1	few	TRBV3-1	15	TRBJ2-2	TGTGCCAGCAGCAACCGGGACAGGGCGCCCGGGGAGCTGTTTTTT	CASSNRDRAPGELFF
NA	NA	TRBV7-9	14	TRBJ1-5	TGTGCCAGCACCCCGGCTGGGAGCAATCAGCCCCAGCATTTT	CASTPAGSNQPQHF
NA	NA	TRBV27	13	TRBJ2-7	TGTGCCAGCAGTTTCGTCGCGGAAAACGAGCAGTACTTC	CASSFVAENEQYF
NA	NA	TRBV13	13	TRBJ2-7	TGTGCCAGCAGCCCCCCTGAAGCCTACGAGCAGTACTTC	CASSPPEAYEQYF
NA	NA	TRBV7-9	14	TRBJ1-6	TGTGCCAGCAGCTTAGGGTCTTCAGGTTCACCCCTCCACTTT	CASSLGSSGSPLHF
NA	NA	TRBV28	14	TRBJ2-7	TGTGCCAGCAGTCCCTCCTTGCCTCCGCAAGAGCAGTACTTC	CASSPSLPPQEQYF
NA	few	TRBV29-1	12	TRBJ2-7	TGCAGCGCAAAGACTAGTTTGGACGAGCAGTACTTC	CSAKTSLDEQYF
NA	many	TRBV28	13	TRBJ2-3	TGTGCCAGCAGCCTCCAGTCCACAGATACGCAGTATTTT	CASSLQSTDTQYF
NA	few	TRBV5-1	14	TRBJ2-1	TGCGCCAGCAGCTTGGCCGGGGTAAGCGATGAGCAGTTCTTC	CASSLAGVSDEQFF
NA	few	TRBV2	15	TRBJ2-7	TGTGCCAGCATAGATCCCCGGGACCTTCGGAAGGAGCAGTACTTC	CASIDPRDLRKEQYF
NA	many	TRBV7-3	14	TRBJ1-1	TGTGCCAGCAGACTCGGCGCGGAGAACACTGAAGCTTTCTTT	CASRLGAENTEAFF
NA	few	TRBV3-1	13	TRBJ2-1	TGTGCCAGCAGCCACGAGGTTCCGGGTGAGCAGTTCTTC	CASSHEVPGEQFF
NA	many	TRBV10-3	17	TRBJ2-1	TGTGCCATCAGTGGACAAGGACCGGCGGACTCCTACAATGAGCAGTTCTTC	CAISGQGPADSYNEQFF
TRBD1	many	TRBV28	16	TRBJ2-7	TGTGCCAGCAGTTTAACCGAGACAGGGTTGCGGTCCGAGCAGTACTTC	CASSLTETGLRSEQYF
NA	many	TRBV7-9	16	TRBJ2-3	TGTGCCAGCAGCCCTACCCCGGGATCGGGGGCAGATACGCAGTATTTT	CASSPTPGSGADTQYF
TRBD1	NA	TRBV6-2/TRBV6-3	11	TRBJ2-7	TGTGCCAGCAGTCTTAACAGGGGGCAGTACTTC	CASSLNRGQYF
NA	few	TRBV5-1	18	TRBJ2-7	TGCGCCAGCAGCTCCCCGCCCAAGGGTAGCGCGACCTCCTACGAGCAGTACTTC	CASSSPPKGSATSYEQYF
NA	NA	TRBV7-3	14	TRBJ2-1	TGTGCCAGCAGCTCCACGGGAACAAACAATGAGCAGTTCTTC	CASSSTGTNNEQFF
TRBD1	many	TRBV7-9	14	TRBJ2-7	TGTGCCAGCAGCTCTACCCGGACAGGCGGCGAGCAGTACTTC	CASSSTRTGGEQYF
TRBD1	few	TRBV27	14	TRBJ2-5	TGTGCCAGCAGTTCCGAGACAGGGGGAGAGACCCAGTACTTC	CASSSETGGETQYF
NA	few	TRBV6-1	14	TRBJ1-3	TGTGCCAGCAAGGGGAATGGGGCTGGAAACACCATATATTTT	CASKGNGAGNTIYF
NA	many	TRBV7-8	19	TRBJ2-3	TGTGCCAGCAGCCGACCCCAGGGTTGGGGTTCTTCGTTAACAGATACGCAGTATTTT	CASSRPQGWGSSLTDTQYF